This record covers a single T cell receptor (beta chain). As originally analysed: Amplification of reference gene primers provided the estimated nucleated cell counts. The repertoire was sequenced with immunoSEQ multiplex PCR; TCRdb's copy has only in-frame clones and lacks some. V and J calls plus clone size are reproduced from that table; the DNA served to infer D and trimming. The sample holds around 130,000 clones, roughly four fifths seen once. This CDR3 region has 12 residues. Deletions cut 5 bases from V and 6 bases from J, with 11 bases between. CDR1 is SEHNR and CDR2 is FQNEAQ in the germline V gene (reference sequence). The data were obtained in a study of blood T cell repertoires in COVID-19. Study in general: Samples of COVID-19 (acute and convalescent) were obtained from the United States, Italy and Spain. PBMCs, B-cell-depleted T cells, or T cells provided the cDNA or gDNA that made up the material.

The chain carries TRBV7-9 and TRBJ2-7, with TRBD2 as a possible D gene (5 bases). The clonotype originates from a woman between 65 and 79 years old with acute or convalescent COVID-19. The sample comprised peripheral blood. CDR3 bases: TGTGCCAGCAGCGATACTAGAATCGAGCAGTACGTC. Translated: CASSDTRIEQYV.